Below, 19 T cell receptor beta chains from the same sample are listed, as sequenced in a study of cytomegalovirus exposure and HLA in healthy donors. Both 60 Vbeta primers and 13 Jbeta primers went into the PCR. Assay used: immunoSEQ multiplex PCR; TCRdb lists only in-frame clones, some missing. The sample records approximately 200,000 clones, around 80% being singletons. The source material was PBMCs. All receptors derive from a woman aged 30 to 39 in good health and CMV-seropositive.

This chain links TRBV4-3 with TRBJ1-5; D not resolved. V gave up 4 bases and J gave up 5 bases, with 9 bases separating them. Germline CDR1 and CDR2: LGHNA and YSLEER. The CDR3 loop spans 13 amino acids. CDR3 DNA sequence: TGCGCCAGCAGCCGGTCAGTCGATCAGCCCCAGCATTTT. Residues: CASSRSVDQPQHF.

The chain joins TRBV11-2 to TRBJ2-5, with 9 bases matching TRBD2. CDR3 size: 15 residues. Germline CDR1 and CDR2: SGHAT and FQNNGV. V shed 1 base and J 4 bases; nucleotides not matched to a gene: 4. The CDR3 nucleotides read TGTGCCAGCAGCTTAGGAGCGGGAGGCCCAGAGACCCAGTACTTC. Protein sequence: CASSLGAGGPETQYF.

The V gene is TRBV4-1, the J gene TRBJ1-1; D uncertain. There are 18 residues in the CDR3. In germline, CDR1 is MGHRA, CDR2 YSYEKL. Deletions cut 1 base from V and 4 bases from J, with 22 bases between. CDR3 loop: CASSQGGVKNPHSTEAFF. The CDR3 nucleotides read TGCGCCAGCAGCCAAGGCGGGGTTAAAAACCCTCATTCCACTGAAGCTTTCTTT.

The V gene is TRBV4-1, the J gene TRBJ2-7, with TRBD2 matching 10 bases. In germline, CDR1 is MGHRA, CDR2 YSYEKL. This CDR3 has 16 residues. Unmatched junction bases numbered 6, after V lost 1 base and J lost 3 bases. This CDR3 is CASSQGILAGVYEQYF. CDR3 in DNA: TGCGCCAGCAGCCAAGGTATCCTAGCGGGAGTCTACGAGCAGTACTTC.

V usage is TRBV5-1 and J usage is TRBJ1-5; D might be TRBD1 (5 bases). The CDR3 totals 15 residues. CDR1 is SGHRS, CDR2 YFSETQ, per germline. Trimming took off 0 bases at V and 4 bases at J, with 11 bases between the two ends. The CDR3 nucleotides are TGCGCCAGCAGCTTGGAGGGGCGAGAAAATCAGCCCCAGCATTTT. Its protein product is CASSLEGRENQPQHF.

This clone was found a few times. Additional DNA sequences in this sample encode the identical CDR3. The rearrangement links TRBV7-8 to TRBJ1-6; 8 bases fit TRBD1. Trimming removed 4 bases from V and 13 bases from J; junction bases left unmatched: 15. The CDR3 is 16 residues long. Looked up from germline, CDR1 is SGHVS and CDR2 is FQNEAQ. CDR3: CASSSLTGVLVAPLHF. The CDR3 region has the DNA TGTGCCAGCAGCTCATTGACAGGGGTCTTGGTGGCCCCCCTCCACTTT.

This clone was counted only a few times. The chain combines TRBV6-1 with TRBJ1-2; D unresolved. The V gene lost 2 bases and the J gene lost 8 bases, with 12 bases spanning the gap. The CDR3 is 13 residues long. Germline V CDR1 and CDR2: MNHNS, SASEGT. CDR3 in amino acids: CASSESGGGGYTF. CDR3 coding DNA: TGTGCCAGCAGTGAAAGCGGAGGTGGGGGCTACACCTTC.

The chain is built from TRBV30 and TRBJ2-7; no clear D. Germline CDR1 and CDR2: GTSNPN and SVGIG (reference sequence). This CDR3 has 14 residues. Trimming shortened V by 3 bases and J by 0 bases, and 12 bases separated the two germline ends. This chain's CDR3 is CAWSEGPSSYEQYF. As DNA, the CDR3 is TGTGCCTGGAGCGAAGGTCCTAGCTCCTACGAGCAGTACTTC. Full variable domain (outside the CDR3, taken from reference TRBV30 and TRBJ2-7): SQTIHQWPATLVQPVGSPLSLECTVEGTSNPNLYWYRQAAGRGLQLLFYSVGIGQISSEVPQNLSASRPQDRQFILSSKKLLLSDSGFYLCAWSEGPSSYEQYFGPGTRLTVT.

The chain couples TRBV27 to TRBJ2-1; the match to TRBD2 covers 7 bases. This CDR3 is built from 18 residues. The germline gives CDR1 MNHEY, CDR2 SMNVEV (reference sequence). After removal of 6 bases from V and 3 bases from J, the junction contained 17 bases not matched to a gene. CDR3 nucleotides: TGTGCCAGCAGCTACTCCGGGGATCCGGGAGGAGGCTACAATGAGCAGTTCTTC. This gives the protein CASSYSGDPGGGYNEQFF.

This clone was seen once. DNA for the CDR3: TGCGCCAGCAGCCAAGATCTGGCACTAGCGTTTAACACCGGGGAGCTGTTTTTT. It codes for CASSQDLALAFNTGELFF. The chain uses TRBV4-3 and TRBJ2-2; 7 bases are a match to TRBD2. In germline, CDR1 is LGHNA, CDR2 YSLEER. J lost 2 bases, V lost 0 bases, and 9 bases had no gene match. CDR3 length: 18 amino acids.

This chain uses TRBV7-2 with TRBJ2-2, with 7 bases aligning to TRBD2. Germline lookup yields CDR1 SGHTA and CDR2 FQGNSA. The CDR3 is 14 residues long. The V and J ends lost 5 bases and 5 bases, in that order; junction bases with no gene match: 5. The CDR3 region has the DNA TGTGCCAGCAGCCAGAGTAGCGGGACCGGGGAGCTGTTTTTT. Protein product: CASSQSSGTGELFF.

The genes are TRBV7-2 and TRBJ2-1, with 11 bases lining up with TRBD2. The CDR3 contains 15 residues. Unmatched junction bases numbered 9, after V lost 5 bases and J lost 9 bases. Germline CDR1 is SGHTA and CDR2 is FQGNSA. The CDR3 is CASSRTSGGLGEQFF. CDR3 in DNA: TGTGCCAGCAGCCGAACTAGCGGGGGCCTCGGTGAGCAGTTCTTC.

The CDR3 sequence is CASSLADGDTQYF. Written as DNA, the CDR3 is TGTGCCAGCAGCTTAGCTGACGGGGATACGCAGTATTTT. This chain joins TRBV7-6 and TRBJ2-3; no definite D call. The CDR3 consists of 13 residues. The V and J ends lost 0 bases and 6 bases respectively, with 7 bases between them. In germline, CDR1 is SGHVS, CDR2 FNYEAQ.

The chain employs TRBV12-5 and TRBJ1-2, with 7 bases matching TRBD1. CDR1 and CDR2 from the germline V gene are LGHNT and FRNRAP. With 4 bases clipped from V and 5 bases from J, the junction kept 13 bases outside the gene matches. The CDR3 is 16 residues long. CDR3 bases: TGTGCTAGTGGTTCCGTGCAGGGGGGACCCTTATATGGCTACACCTTC. Its protein is CASGSVQGGPLYGYTF.

CDR3 bases: TGTGCCAGCCGGAGGATAACTAATGAAAAACTGTTTTTT. Translating gives CASRRITNEKLFF. The rearrangement joins TRBV27 to TRBJ1-4; D not certain. The CDR3 is made up of 13 amino acids. Germline CDR1 MNHEY, CDR2 SMNVEV (reference sequence). Trimming pared 8 bases from V and 1 base from J, leaving 8 bases between.

The chain has TRBV29-1 and TRBJ1-1; D is possibly TRBD1 (5 bases). The CDR3 sequence is 14 residues long. Germline values: CDR1 SQVTM, CDR2 ANQGSEA. Trimming removed 4 bases at V and 1 base at J, with 13 bases between. CDR3 nucleotide sequence: TGCAGCGTTGGAGGCAGGGTGGGGAACACTGAAGCTTTCTTT. Protein sequence: CSVGGRVGNTEAFF.

This chain links TRBV9 with TRBJ1-1; D is uncertain. The germline V gene encodes CDR1 SGDLS and CDR2 YYNGEE. The germline V and J ends were trimmed by 0 bases and 3 bases, with 9 bases remaining between them. The CDR3 is made up of 14 amino acids. The CDR3 DNA is TGTGCCAGCAGCGTAGGACTGATGGACACTGAAGCTTTCTTT. Translating gives CASSVGLMDTEAFF. Variable domain in full (rest from reference TRBV9 and TRBJ1-1): DSGVTQTPKHLITATGQRVTLRCSPRSGDLSVYWYQQSLDQGLQFLIQYYNGEERAKGNILERFSAQQFPDLHSELNLSSLELGDSALYFCASSVGLMDTEAFFGQGTRLTVV.

The sample holds one count of this clone. The chain has TRBV2 and TRBJ2-7, with unresolved D. The CDR3 contains 15 residues. With 1 base removed from V and 0 bases from J, the gap between germline ends came to 10 bases. Germline CDR1 is SNHLY and CDR2 is FYNNEI. This chain's CDR3 is CASSEDRVSSYEQYF. In DNA form, the CDR3 reads TGTGCCAGCAGTGAAGATCGGGTGAGCTCCTACGAGCAGTACTTC.

The chain employs TRBV18 and TRBJ1-3; 8 nucleotides align to TRBD1. Germline assignment: CDR1 KGHSH and CDR2 LQKENI. J was trimmed by 6 bases and V by 3 bases; bases with no gene match: 7. CDR3 length equals 15 residues. CDR3 DNA: TGTGCCAGCTCACCGGACAGGGCCGTGGCAAACACCATATATTTT. This codes for CASSPDRAVANTIYF. Combining the CDR3 with reference TRBV18 and TRBJ1-3 gives the whole variable domain NAGVMQNPRHLVRRRGQEARLRCSPMKGHSHVYWYRQLPEEGLKFMVYLQKENIIDESGMPKERFSAEFPKEGPSILRIQQVVRGDSAAYFCASSPDRAVANTIYFGEGSWLTVV.